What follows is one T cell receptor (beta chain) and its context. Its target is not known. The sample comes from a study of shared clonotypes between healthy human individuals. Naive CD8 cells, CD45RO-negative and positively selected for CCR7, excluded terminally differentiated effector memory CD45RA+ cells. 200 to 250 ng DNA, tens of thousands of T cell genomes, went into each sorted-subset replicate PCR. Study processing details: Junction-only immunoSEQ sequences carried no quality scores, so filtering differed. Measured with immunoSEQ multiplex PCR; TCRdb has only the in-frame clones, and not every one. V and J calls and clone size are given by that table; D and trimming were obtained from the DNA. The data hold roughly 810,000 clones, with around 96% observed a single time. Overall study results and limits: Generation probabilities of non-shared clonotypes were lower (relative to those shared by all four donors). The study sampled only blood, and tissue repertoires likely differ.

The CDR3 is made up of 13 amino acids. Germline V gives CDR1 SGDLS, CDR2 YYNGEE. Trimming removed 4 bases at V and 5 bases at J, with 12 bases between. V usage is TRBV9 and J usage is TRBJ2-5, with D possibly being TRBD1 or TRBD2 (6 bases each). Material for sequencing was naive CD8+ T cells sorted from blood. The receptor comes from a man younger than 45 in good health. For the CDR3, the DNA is TGTGCCAGCAGCCGAGGGGGGCTGGAGACCCAGTACTTC. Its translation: CASSRGGLETQYF.